The 25 T cell receptor beta chains below come from one sample, sequenced in a study of cytomegalovirus exposure and HLA in healthy donors. Produced via immunoSEQ multiplex PCR; TCRdb's table is partial and in-frame only. The sample lists hundreds of thousands of clones, over 75% occurring once. Specimen: PBMCs. The receptors were gathered from a woman aged 18-29 years in good health and CMV-seronegative.

V gene TRBV19 combines with J gene TRBJ2-7; no firm D call. V shed 5 bases and J shed 3 bases, with 11 bases lying between them. Germline-derived CDR1 and CDR2 are LNHDA and SQIVND (reference sequence). This CDR3 is built from 13 residues. Here the CDR3 reads CASSRAGNYEQYF. CDR3 DNA: TGTGCCAGTAGTCGCGCAGGTAACTACGAGCAGTACTTC.

The chain couples TRBV14 to TRBJ2-1; 12 bases are shared with TRBD2. The CDR3 is 16 amino acids. Germline V CDR1 and CDR2: SGHDN, FVKESK. Trimming removed 4 bases from V and 8 bases from J; junction bases left unmatched: 9. The CDR3 is CASSPPWTSGIHEQFF. CDR3 sequence (DNA): TGTGCCAGCAGCCCTCCCTGGACTAGCGGGATTCATGAGCAGTTCTTC.

The chain uses TRBV28 and TRBJ1-5; perhaps TRBD1 as D (6 bases). The CDR3 sequence is 19 residues long. Germline V gene sequence: CDR1 MDHEN, CDR2 SYDVKM. V was trimmed by 7 bases and J by 7 bases, leaving 32 bases between them. CDR3 sequence (DNA): TGTGCCAGCAATCCACTTAGTCGGGGGGCGCGGGTCGGACGCCAGCCCCAGCATTTT. Amino acids: CASNPLSRGARVGRQPQHF.

The genes are TRBV5-1 and TRBJ2-7, with 8 nucleotides matching TRBD2. CDR1 is SGHRS and CDR2 is YFSETQ in the germline V gene. The CDR3 is made up of 16 amino acids. Trimming cost V 0 bases and J 3 bases; bases outside gene matches: 8. CDR3 DNA sequence: TGCGCCAGCAGCTTGGGGACTAGCCACCCATACTACGAGCAGTACTTC. Protein sequence: CASSLGTSHPYYEQYF.

The chain couples TRBV7-2 to TRBJ2-7; 11 bases are a match to TRBD1. CDR1 and CDR2 from the germline V gene are SGHTA and FQGNSA. The CDR3 consists of 14 residues. The junction had 6 bases not matched to a gene; V was cut back by 5 bases and J by 6 bases. CDR3 bases: TGTGCCAGCAGCCGGACAGGGGGCGCGTTCGAGCAGTACTTC. Translating gives CASSRTGGAFEQYF.

The chain uses TRBV6-5 and TRBJ2-2; 7 bases are a match to TRBD2. Looked up from germline, CDR1 is MNHEY and CDR2 is SVGAGI. V shed 0 bases and J 2 bases; nucleotides not matched to a gene: 0. CDR3 length: 15 residues. The CDR3 DNA reads TGTGCCAGCAGTTACTCGGGACTAAACACCGGGGAGCTGTTTTTT. Protein: CASSYSGLNTGELFF.

This clone was picked up one time. The chain recombines TRBV7-3 with TRBJ2-2; no reliable D call. This CDR3 is 14 amino acids long. The ends were cut back, 3 bases at V and 2 bases at J, with 7 bases in the middle. The germline CDR1 and CDR2 sequences are SGHTA and FQGTGA. CDR3 nucleotide sequence: TGTGCCAGCAGCTTTAACAGAAACACCGGGGAGCTGTTTTTT. It is translated as CASSFNRNTGELFF. Variable domain in full (rest from reference TRBV7-3 and TRBJ2-2): GAGVSQTPSNKVTEKGKYVELRCDPISGHTALYWYRQSLGQGPEFLIYFQGTGAADDSGLPNDRFFAVRPEGSVSTLKIQRTERGDSAVYLCASSFNRNTGELFFGEGSRLTVL.

The V call is TRBV10-1, the J call TRBJ2-2, with 10 bases fitting TRBD1. This CDR3 spans 16 amino acids. With V trimmed by 4 bases and J by 7 bases, 9 bases remained unmatched. Per the germline V gene, CDR1 is WNHNN and CDR2 is SYGVQD (reference sequence). CDR3 loop: CASSAKGGTGVGELFF. Written as DNA, the CDR3 is TGCGCCAGCAGTGCAAAAGGAGGGACAGGGGTCGGGGAGCTGTTTTTT.

This chain joins TRBV7-8 and TRBJ2-1; D may be TRBD2 (6 bases). The CDR3 is 14 residues long. V gave up 5 bases and J gave up 7 bases, with 15 bases separating them. The germline V gene encodes CDR1 SGHVS and CDR2 FQNEAQ. CDR3 sequence (DNA): TGTGCCAGCAGCGACCGGGACTTAAAGAATGAGCAGTTCTTC. Its protein is CASSDRDLKNEQFF.

The chain carries TRBV6-5 and TRBJ1-6; D is unclear. CDR1 MNHEY and CDR2 SVGAGI come from the germline V gene. V was trimmed by 6 bases and J by 7 bases, leaving 16 bases between them. This CDR3 spans 15 amino acids. The CDR3 sequence is CASSHGVAGNSPLHF. As DNA, the CDR3 is TGTGCCAGCAGCCATGGGGTGGCGGGCAATTCACCCCTCCACTTT.

The gene calls are TRBV5-1 and TRBJ1-1; D is ambiguous. The CDR3 consists of 13 residues. The germline V gene has CDR1 SGHRS and CDR2 YFSETQ. Trimming stripped 4 bases from V and 3 bases from J, with 10 bases between. The CDR3 coding sequence is TGCGCCAGCAGCCCTCCCGGGGACACTGAAGCTTTCTTT. Protein product: CASSPPGDTEAFF.

CDR3: CASSPWTSGKGNEQFF. The CDR3, as DNA: TGCGCCAGCAGCCCCTGGACTAGCGGGAAAGGTAATGAGCAGTTCTTC. The V and J genes are TRBV4-1 and TRBJ2-1, with 12 bases identical to TRBD2. The germline V gene has CDR1 MGHRA and CDR2 YSYEKL. V gave up 4 bases and J gave up 7 bases; unmatched junction bases: 8. The CDR3 contains 16 residues.

The rearrangement joins TRBV28 to TRBJ1-6; no definite D call. V lost 2 bases and J 4 bases, leaving 6 bases between the germline ends. The V gene's germline CDR1 is MDHEN and CDR2 SYDVKM. The CDR3 is made up of 14 amino acids. CDR3 amino acids: CASSLREYNSPLHF. The CDR3 coding sequence is TGTGCCAGCAGTTTACGGGAGTATAATTCACCCCTCCACTTT.

V usage is TRBV5-6 and J usage is TRBJ2-2; D is unclear. V dropped 1 base and J dropped 6 bases, with 10 bases sitting between them. Germline V lookup: CDR1 SGHDT, CDR2 YYEEEE. The CDR3 is 14 residues long. The CDR3 sequence: CASSLPSGSGELFF. CDR3 nucleotides: TGTGCCAGCAGCTTGCCTTCGGGTTCCGGGGAGCTGTTTTTT.

The chain employs TRBV29-1 and TRBJ2-3, with 7 bases matching TRBD2. With V trimmed by 3 bases and J by 10 bases, 7 bases remained unmatched. The CDR3 spans 12 residues. From germline, CDR1 is SQVTM and CDR2 ANQGSEA. CDR3 nucleotides: TGCAGCGTTGACCTTTATGCGGGAGCGCAGTATTTT. It yields the protein CSVDLYAGAQYF.

The gene calls are TRBV27 and TRBJ2-7; the match to TRBD2 covers 15 bases. Germline lookup yields CDR1 MNHEY and CDR2 SMNVEV (reference sequence). J lost 0 bases, V lost 6 bases, and 18 bases had no gene match. The CDR3 has 21 residues. CDR3 in DNA: TGTGCCAGCAGAATGTCCGGGACTAGCGGGAGGATCGGAGTGTCCTCCTACGAGCAGTACTTC. Its translation is CASRMSGTSGRIGVSSYEQYF.

The chain joins TRBV14 to TRBJ1-4; 12 nucleotides align to TRBD1. This CDR3 is built from 14 residues. The germline CDR1 and CDR2 sequences are SGHDN and FVKESK. V was pared by 4 bases and J by 10 bases, with 4 bases of the junction left unmatched. Here the CDR3 DNA reads TGTGCCAGCAGCCCCGGGACAGGGGGCTCAAAACTGTTTTTT. Translation: CASSPGTGGSKLFF.

This chain uses TRBV4-3 with TRBJ2-7; 14 nucleotides match TRBD2. This CDR3 is built from 16 residues. CDR1 and CDR2 (germline): LGHNA, YSLEER. With V trimmed by 3 bases and J by 4 bases, 5 bases remained unmatched. The CDR3 bases are TGCGCCAGCAGCCAGAGACTAGCGGGAGGGCTATACGAGCAGTACTTC. Protein: CASSQRLAGGLYEQYF.

CDR3 sequence (DNA): TGTGCCAGCAGCGTCGGACTAGTCGGAGAGACCCAGTACTTC. It encodes CASSVGLVGETQYF. The V call is TRBV5-6, the J call TRBJ2-5, with 7 bases identical to TRBD2. Unmatched junction bases numbered 7, after V lost 4 bases and J lost 4 bases. From germline, CDR1 is SGHDT and CDR2 YYEEEE. The CDR3 length is 14 residues.

The chain joins TRBV9 to TRBJ1-5; TRBD1 matches at 7 bases. Germline V lookup: CDR1 SGDLS, CDR2 YYNGEE. Germline trimming cut 3 bases from V and 6 bases from J; bases unmatched to any gene: 6. CDR3 size: 14 residues. CDR3 bases: TGTGCCAGCAGCGCAACAGGGGCAGCTCAGCCCCAGCATTTT. It encodes CASSATGAAQPQHF.

The V call is TRBV6-6, the J call TRBJ2-5; possibly TRBD1 for D (6 bases). The CDR3 loop spans 15 amino acids. The V gene lost 2 bases and the J gene lost 2 bases, with 12 bases spanning the gap. The germline CDR1 and CDR2 sequences are MNHNY and SVGAGI (reference sequence). This CDR3 reads CASSYLRGSQETQYF. In DNA, the CDR3 is TGTGCCAGCAGTTACCTTAGGGGGAGTCAAGAGACCCAGTACTTC.

The J gene is TRBJ2-1, the V gene TRBV27, with TRBD2 identical over 9 bases. The V gene's germline CDR1 is MNHEY and CDR2 SMNVEV (reference sequence). The trim removed 6 bases at V and 5 bases at J, leaving 5 bases unmatched. The CDR3 is made up of 14 amino acids. The CDR3 region has the DNA TGTGCCAGCAGCGCGACTAGCGGCCACAATGAGCAGTTCTTC. Translation gives CASSATSGHNEQFF.

This rearrangement joins TRBV28 to TRBJ2-5; TRBD1 is a possible D gene (6 bases). Germline V CDR1 and CDR2: MDHEN, SYDVKM. This CDR3 contains 13 residues. V was trimmed by 6 bases and J by 5 bases, leaving 13 bases between them. This chain's CDR3 is CASRGGLKETQYF. The DNA of the CDR3 is TGTGCCAGCAGAGGGGGTCTTAAGGAGACCCAGTACTTC.

This chain connects TRBV28 to TRBJ2-2; 9 nucleotides agree with TRBD2. The CDR3 contains 15 residues. Germline V gene sequence: CDR1 MDHEN, CDR2 SYDVKM. J lost 6 bases, V lost 4 bases, and 6 bases had no gene match. The CDR3 loop is CASSSIAGEPGELFF. The DNA of the CDR3 is TGTGCCAGCAGTTCAATAGCGGGAGAACCCGGGGAGCTGTTTTTT.

The V and J genes are TRBV6-4 and TRBJ2-3; D gene unclear. Trimming cost V 2 bases and J 1 base, with 10 bases left between them. The length of the CDR3 is 15 residues. Germline values: CDR1 MRHNA, CDR2 SNTAGT. The CDR3 DNA reads as TGTGCCAGCAGTGACCTTGCCGGTGGCACAGATACGCAGTATTTT. Translation gives CASSDLAGGTDTQYF.